This passage covers 12 T cell receptor beta chains from one sample sequenced in a study of T-cell reconstitution after alpha-beta-depleted transplantation in children. Unique molecular identifiers featured in how the TCRbeta library was prepared. Via MiXCR, TCRdb re-called the PCR reads, giving one row per CDR3 protein. The repertoire holds about 480,000 distinct CDR3 sequences, with 9.5% to 15% as singletons. Here the sequenced sample was PBMCs from the stem cell graft donor, taken from the stem cell graft. Receptors originate from a human donor who donated a stem cell graft to a child with combined immunodeficiency.

This clonotype was recorded many times. This chain joins TRBV12-3 or TRBV12-4 and TRBJ1-2, with TRBD1 matching over 9 bases. Losses at the gene ends were 7 bases for V and 7 bases for J; bases not matched to a gene: 7. The CDR3 runs to 13 residues. The CDR3 loop is CASTGTGQAGYTF. CDR3 bases: TGTGCCAGCACCGGGACAGGGCAGGCTGGCTACACCTTC.

This chain joins TRBV12-3 or TRBV12-4 and TRBJ2-3, with 8 bases lining up with TRBD2. V trimming: 11 bases; J trimming: 1 base; junction bases outside the gene matches: 14. CDR3 length equals 16 residues. CDR3 sequence reads: CASRPPAGEGTDTQYF. The CDR3 coding sequence is TGTGCCTCCCGTCCCCCAGCGGGAGAAGGCACAGATACGCAGTATTTT.

This clonotype was seen a few times. This sequence joins TRBV11-1 and TRBJ2-1; unclear D gene. The CDR3 runs 14 residues. The germline gives CDR1 SGHAT, CDR2 FQDESV (reference sequence). The V gene lost 0 bases and the J gene lost 9 bases, with 12 bases spanning the gap. CDR3 sequence (DNA): TGTGCCAGCAGCTTAGCGGGCAGGCCAAGTGAGCAGTTCTTC. Residues: CASSLAGRPSEQFF.

The V call is TRBV2, the J call TRBJ2-7; D not certain. The CDR3 sequence is 14 residues long. Germline V CDR1 and CDR2: SNHLY, FYNNEI. V gave up 2 bases and J gave up 1 base, with 9 bases separating them. This CDR3 reads CASSEFPSSYEQYF. CDR3 DNA: TGTGCCAGCAGTGAATTTCCGAGTTCCTACGAGCAGTACTTC.

This clonotype was detected only a few times. The chain employs TRBV4-3 and TRBJ2-1; 7 bases fit TRBD2. The trim removed 5 bases at V and 0 bases at J, leaving 4 bases unmatched. Germline CDR1 is LGHNA and CDR2 is YSLEER. The CDR3 extends over 15 amino acids. The CDR3 region has the DNA TGCGCCAGCAGCGGGCTAGCGGTCTCCTACAATGAGCAGTTCTTC. The encoded protein is CASSGLAVSYNEQFF.

The V gene is TRBV5-6, the J gene TRBJ2-1; 8 bases match TRBD2. V dropped 2 bases and J dropped 8; count of bases not matched to a gene: 15. The CDR3 loop spans 17 amino acids. Germline V gives CDR1 SGHDT, CDR2 YYEEEE. CDR3 DNA sequence: TGTGCCAGCAGCTTAACAGGGCAAGCGGGAGCCGTTGATGAGCAGTTCTTC. Its translation: CASSLTGQAGAVDEQFF. The full variable domain, rest sourced from reference TRBV5-6 and TRBJ2-1, is DAGVTQSPTHLIKTRGQQVTLRCSPKSGHDTVSWYQQALGQGPQFIFQYYEEEERQRGNFPDRFSGHQFPNYSSELNVNALLLGDSALYLCASSLTGQAGAVDEQFFGPGTRLTVL.

The chain joins TRBV20-1 to TRBJ2-7, with 8 bases that match TRBD1. This CDR3 is 15 amino acids long. The germline V gene has CDR1 DFQATT and CDR2 SNEGSKA (reference sequence). V gave up 6 bases and J gave up 0 bases; unmatched junction bases: 10. The CDR3 spells CSAAQRDRLSYEQYF. CDR3 coding DNA: TGCAGTGCAGCGCAGAGGGACAGGCTCTCCTACGAGCAGTACTTC.

The V call is TRBV6-5, the J call TRBJ1-2, with 8 bases aligning to TRBD1. The CDR3 extends over 14 amino acids. Per germline, CDR1 MNHEY and CDR2 SVGAGI. V dropped 5 bases and J dropped 4; count of bases not matched to a gene: 6. The CDR3 coding sequence is TGTGCCAGCAGTACTCAGGGGGCGAGCTATGGCTACACCTTC. It codes for CASSTQGASYGYTF.

Only a few counts were recorded for this clonotype. This CDR3 is CASSLRPDPGEQYF. The CDR3, as DNA: TGTGCCAGCAGTTTACGGCCAGATCCGGGGGAGCAGTACTTC. V is TRBV12-3 or TRBV12-4 and J is TRBJ2-7; D perhaps matches TRBD2 (5 bases). Trimming removed 2 bases at V and 7 bases at J, with 15 bases between. The CDR3 runs to 14 residues.

The rearrangement links TRBV20-1 to TRBJ2-5, with unresolved D. The CDR3 contains 11 residues. The V gene's germline CDR1 is DFQATT and CDR2 SNEGSKA (reference sequence). Trimming stripped 5 bases from V and 1 base from J, with 5 bases between. CDR3 in amino acids: CSAPRQETQYF. CDR3 nucleotide sequence: TGCAGTGCTCCTCGCCAAGAGACCCAGTACTTC.

This clonotype occurred many times. This chain joins TRBV7-8 and TRBJ2-1; either TRBD1 or TRBD2 may fit D (6 bases each). V dropped 3 bases and J dropped 8 bases, with 17 bases sitting between them. This CDR3 region has 15 residues. Germline V gene lookup returns CDR1 SGHVS and CDR2 FQNEAQ. CDR3 in amino acids: CASSLEGGPTDEQFF. The CDR3 DNA reads TGTGCCAGCAGCTTGGAGGGGGGCCCCACGGATGAGCAGTTCTTC.

This clonotype turned up a few times. The DNA of the CDR3 is TGTGCCAGCAGCTCACCGGGACTCCAGAACACTGAAGCTTTCTTT. As protein: CASSSPGLQNTEAFF. V and J are TRBV5-4 and TRBJ1-1; perhaps TRBD1 as D (5 bases). CDR1 and CDR2 from the germline V gene are SGHNT and YYREEE (reference sequence). There are 15 residues in the CDR3. With 3 bases removed from V and 1 base from J, the gap between germline ends came to 13 bases.